Here is one T cell receptor beta chain with its context. The clone's antigen remains unknown. No base qualities exist here, and no much larger clone lies one base off it. These data come from a study of blood T cells in healthy people across ages (dated by TCRdb to the mid-2010s). Describing the broader study: In model experiments, template switching captured about one uniquely barcoded TCR beta cDNA molecule for every two T cells. Donors of different ages were randomly distributed across sequencing lanes to avoid experimental bias. Two additional independent replicas of 1 million unique cDNA reads from the same blood draw were analyzed for two donors (one aged 18 to 30 and one aged 80 or older). Using deep sequencing normalized with unique cDNA molecular identifiers, the study measured how TCR beta repertoire diversity changes with age. The donors were split into four age groups: young (average about 15 years), middle-aged (roughly 39), aged (more than 60) and long-lived (over 75). On the study overall, not on this receptor specifically: Compared with the aged group, more naive CD4+ T cells, fewer expanded clones and increased TCR diversity were shown by the long-lived group, suggesting age selection. Because profiling used bulk unsorted PBMCs, naive and antigen-experienced compartments could not be compared conclusively. Observed TCR beta diversity per million T cells fell roughly linearly with age, and a significant reduction was already apparent by age around 36. A strong correlation was found between observed TCR beta diversity and the percentage of naive T cells measured by flow cytometry. The CMV infection status of donors was not known, potentially confounding age-related changes in expanded clonotypes. Total diversity estimates from one million sequenced T cells were considered lower bounds and underestimates.

Systemically healthy Caucasian individuals from Russia, approximately 39 in total and aged about 6 to 95 years, were included as donors. Each donor gave roughly 9 milliliters of peripheral blood, drawn into EDTA-treated Vacutainer tubes. Ficoll-Paque density-gradient centrifugation was used to isolate PBMCs, with at least 6.5 million per sample. Total RNA was extracted from PBMCs with Trizol reagent, with at least 5.5 micrograms obtained per sample. For every donor, an aliquot of PBMCs went through flow cytometry to measure the percentages of naive CD45RAhigh/CD27high T cells. The CDR3, from cysteine to phenylalanine, totals 16 residues. Just CDR3 DNA is preserved here, 48 bases in frame from base 1. The germline V gene provides CDR1 LGHNA and CDR2 YNFKEQ. Between the V and J ends, shortened by 1 base and 4 bases respectively, the junction contains 14 bases. Libraries were built with 5' RACE. The second PCR ran for roughly 7 to 12 cycles and used a J-beta primer mix along with a sample-barcoded 5' primer. A unique molecular identifier was introduced onto each TCR beta cDNA molecule by a template-switch 5' adaptor carrying 12 random nucleotides. At least 2.5 million CDR3-containing paired-end reads were obtained from each sample. All of the RNA was converted into first-strand cDNA using the Mint cDNA synthesis kit, with a TRBC-specific oligonucleotide serving as the primer. Following uracil-DNA glycosylase treatment, all cDNA underwent a first 18-cycle PCR with the universal primers M1SS and BC2_uni_R. The paper's data handling went like this. For normalization, 1 million high-quality reads were randomly selected from each sample, with every read carrying a distinct molecular identifier. Instead of being binned into consensus sequences, reads that shared molecular identifiers were thrown out. MiTCR, run with a Q25 quality threshold and the strictest error-elimination algorithm, handled CDR3 identification, clonotype clustering and error correction. A nonparametric unseen species model with Euler transformation was used to estimate lower-bound total TCR beta diversity. The public reads were run again by TCRdb, first through fastp at Q25 and then through MiXCR, and only productive beta chains were kept. When rows share a CDR3 protein, they turn into one entry using the most common DNA and genes. TCRdb's processing, not the study's, gives the V and J calls here. In all, the sample holds 1,800,000 or so distinct CDR3 sequences, and about two fifths of those were seen once. The top ten hold 23% of the sample.

Material: blood. The source of this sequence is a human donor in good health. The rearrangement combines TRBV4-2 with TRBJ2-1, with TRBD1 tentatively as D gene (6 bases match). The sequence in DNA is TGTGCCAGCAGCCAAGCAGGGGAAAAGTTGTACAATGAGCAGTTCTTC. Translated, this is CASSQAGEKLYNEQFF.